A single sample is the source of the 26 T cell receptor beta chains below, sequenced in a study of CD8 T cells in ankylosing spondylitis. TCRdb ran MiXCR on the 5' RACE reads and lists one entry per CDR3 protein. The repertoire holds around 210,000 distinct CDR3 sequences, with roughly 8.2% as singletons. Specimen: blood, either unsorted or a sorted T cell fraction (not recorded which). The receptors come from a female donor with ankylosing spondylitis or in good health (not recorded which).

This clonotype was counted ten times or more. The V gene is TRBV5-1, the J gene TRBJ2-1; no clear D gene. Germline assignment: CDR1 SGHRS and CDR2 YFSETQ. This CDR3 contains 14 residues. The germline V and J ends were trimmed by 0 bases and 8 bases, with 12 bases remaining between them. The CDR3, as DNA: TGCGCCAGCAGCTTGGAGGGCAGGCTAGATGAGCAGTTCTTC. It codes for CASSLEGRLDEQFF.

There are many counts of this clonotype. The chain joins TRBV20-1 to TRBJ1-5, with TRBD1 identical over 8 bases. The CDR3 totals 13 residues. The germline CDR1 and CDR2 sequences are DFQATT and SNEGSKA (reference sequence). V lost 6 bases and J lost 3; bases outside the gene matches: 4. As DNA, the CDR3 is TGCAGTGCCAGGGACAGGCACAATCAGCCCCAGCATTTT. Its translation is CSARDRHNQPQHF.

This clonotype occurred many times. V gene TRBV7-2 combines with J gene TRBJ2-3; D is perhaps TRBD2 (5 bases). V gave up 1 base and J gave up 2 bases, with 7 bases separating them. CDR1 SGHTA and CDR2 FQGNSA come from the germline V gene. This CDR3 spans 14 amino acids. The CDR3 protein is CASSLGLPTDTQYF. In DNA, the CDR3 is TGTGCCAGCAGCTTAGGACTACCCACAGATACGCAGTATTTT.

V and J are TRBV7-6 and TRBJ2-7, with 7 positions matching TRBD1. CDR3 length: 14 amino acids. Germline V gene lookup returns CDR1 SGHVS and CDR2 FNYEAQ. With V trimmed by 11 bases and J by 1 base, 11 bases remained unmatched. CDR3 protein: CAALGGSLSYEQYF. The CDR3 coding sequence is TGTGCCGCCCTAGGGGGCTCCCTGTCCTACGAGCAGTACTTC.

This clonotype was seen ten or more times. V gene TRBV6-2 or TRBV6-3 combines with J gene TRBJ2-1, with TRBD2 matching over 12 bases. CDR1 is MNHEY, CDR2 SVGEGT, per germline. V shed 6 bases, J shed 8 bases, and the junction held 5 bases outside the gene matches. The CDR3 is 14 amino acids. The CDR3: CASSLAGGYYEQFF. DNA for the CDR3: TGTGCCAGCAGCCTAGCGGGAGGGTATTATGAGCAGTTCTTC.

This clonotype was recorded a few times. The chain uses TRBV20-1 and TRBJ1-5; no clear D gene. In germline, CDR1 is DFQATT, CDR2 SNEGSKA (reference sequence). The CDR3 sequence is 14 residues long. Between the trimmed V and J ends, which lost 5 bases and 0 bases, there was a span of 11 bases. The CDR3 sequence is CSAYRAGSNQPQHF. The CDR3 nucleotides are TGCAGTGCTTATAGGGCAGGTAGCAATCAGCCCCAGCATTTT.

This clonotype was recorded at least ten times. CDR3 DNA: TGTGCCAGCAGTTCCGGGACTAGCGGATTACGGTTGGGGGAGCAGTACTTC. It encodes CASSSGTSGLRLGEQYF. This rearrangement joins TRBV6-2 or TRBV6-3 to TRBJ2-7; 11 positions agree with TRBD2. The junction had 15 bases not matched to a gene; V was cut back by 4 bases and J by 7 bases. Per germline, CDR1 MNHEY and CDR2 SVGEGT. The CDR3 runs to 17 residues.

There are many counts of this clonotype. This sequence joins TRBV4-3 and TRBJ2-1; 12 nucleotides agree with TRBD1. The trim removed 2 bases at V and 8 bases at J, leaving 16 bases unmatched. Germline loops: CDR1 LGHNA, CDR2 YSLEER. This CDR3 contains 19 residues. The CDR3 spells CASSQLSPGQGAPFHEQFF. CDR3 nucleotides: TGCGCCAGCAGCCAACTATCACCGGGACAGGGGGCTCCGTTCCATGAGCAGTTCTTC.

This clonotype was recorded many times. The chain uses TRBV18 and TRBJ2-7, with D uncertain. CDR3 length: 15 amino acids. Germline CDR1 KGHSH, CDR2 LQKENI. Between the trimmed V and J ends, which lost 4 bases and 4 bases, there was a span of 17 bases. The CDR3 sequence: CASSQTANPEYEQYF. The CDR3 DNA follows: TGTGCCAGCTCACAGACTGCTAACCCAGAATACGAGCAGTACTTC.

The gene calls are TRBV7-8 and TRBJ1-1; D remains ambiguous. V lost 7 bases to trimming and J lost 0 bases, with 15 bases between them. CDR1 is SGHVS, CDR2 FQNEAQ, per germline. The CDR3 covers 15 residues. CDR3 protein: CASNPPMELNTEAFF. CDR3 bases: TGTGCCAGCAACCCTCCTATGGAGTTGAACACTGAAGCTTTCTTT.

At least ten counts were recorded for this clonotype. The CDR3 loop reads CASSRLAGVTDTQYF. CDR3 nucleotides: TGTGCCAGCTCAAGACTAGCGGGAGTCACAGATACGCAGTATTTT. The chain combines TRBV18 with TRBJ2-3; the match to TRBD2 covers 12 bases. CDR3 size: 15 residues. CDR1 KGHSH and CDR2 LQKENI come from the germline V gene. J lost 2 bases, V lost 5 bases, and 2 bases had no gene match.

This chain links TRBV3-1 with TRBJ2-1; possible D gene TRBD2, 6 bases. V lost 4 bases and J lost 2, with 15 bases in between. Germline values: CDR1 LGHDT, CDR2 YNNKEL (reference sequence). CDR3 size: 16 residues. DNA for the CDR3: TGTGCCAGCAGCCCCAAAGGCGGGACCACCTACAATGAGCAGTTCTTC. Translated: CASSPKGGTTYNEQFF.

This clonotype has a count of ten or more. This chain joins TRBV5-1 and TRBJ1-1; no clear D gene. Deletions cut 3 bases from V and 3 bases from J, with 12 bases between. This CDR3 has 14 amino acids. The germline V gene has CDR1 SGHRS and CDR2 YFSETQ. CDR3 coding DNA: TGCGCCAGCAGCTCCGCCGAAGGGTACACTGAAGCTTTCTTT. This gives the protein CASSSAEGYTEAFF. The whole variable domain, filled in from reference TRBV5-1 and TRBJ1-1, reads KAGVTQTPRYLIKTRGQQVTLSCSPISGHRSVSWYQQTPGQGLQFLFEYFSETQRNKGNFPGRFSGRQFSNSRSEMNVSTLELGDSALYLCASSSAEGYTEAFFGQGTRLTVV.

Many counts were recorded for this clonotype. The chain links TRBV28 to TRBJ1-2, with 9 nucleotides matching TRBD1. V was clipped by 2 bases and J by 4 bases; unmatched bases: 8. The germline CDR1 and CDR2 sequences are MDHEN and SYDVKM. The CDR3 loop spans 16 amino acids. The CDR3: CASSLTRSGQGYGYTF. The CDR3 region has the DNA TGTGCCAGCAGTTTAACTAGGTCGGGACAGGGCTATGGCTACACCTTC.

Comment on this clonotype: A much larger clone sits a single nucleotide away, making a read error possible. This sequence joins TRBV6-2 or TRBV6-3 and TRBJ2-2; 10 bases line up with TRBD1. Germline loops: CDR1 MNHEY, CDR2 SVGEGT. The J segment lost 4 bases and the V segment lost 6 bases, leaving 5 bases of the junction unmatched. This CDR3 has 15 residues. The CDR3 DNA sequence: TGTGCCAGCAGGCGGACAGGGGGTGCCACCGGGGAGCTGTTTTTT. Protein sequence: CASRRTGGATGELFF.

The chain has TRBV11-1 and TRBJ2-3; tentatively, D is TRBD2 (6 bases). The CDR3 consists of 18 residues. Trimming removed 3 bases from V and 0 bases from J, with 19 bases in between. Germline CDR1 reads SGHAT; CDR2 reads FQDESV (reference sequence). The CDR3 spells CASSFGMTRPASTDTQYF. CDR3 nucleotides: TGTGCCAGCAGCTTCGGCATGACTAGGCCCGCGAGCACAGATACGCAGTATTTT.

This clonotype occurred many times. The gene calls are TRBV6-1 and TRBJ1-2; unclear D gene. The CDR3 is 15 residues long. Trimming removed 2 bases from V and 3 bases from J, with 13 bases in between. Per germline, CDR1 MNHNS and CDR2 SASEGT. CDR3 sequence (DNA): TGTGCCAGCAGTGAACGTGGCGGGCGAGACTATGGCTACACCTTC. Amino acid sequence: CASSERGGRDYGYTF.

The table lists this clonotype with many counts. This chain connects TRBV29-1 to TRBJ2-7, with 8 bases lining up with TRBD1. The CDR3 has 12 amino acids. Germline V gene data show CDR1 as SQVTM and CDR2 as ANQGSEA. The V gene end was trimmed by 5 bases and the J gene end by 6 bases; junction bases not matched to a gene: 6. This CDR3 is CSVTSDRVEQYF. The DNA of the CDR3 is TGCAGCGTTACCTCGGACAGGGTCGAGCAGTACTTC.

This clonotype was observed a handful of times. The V and J genes are TRBV7-9 and TRBJ2-1, with D maybe TRBD2 (5 bases). The CDR3 is 13 amino acids. Germline-derived CDR1 and CDR2 are SEHNR and FQNEAQ (reference sequence). V shed 4 bases and J shed 5 bases, with 9 bases lying between them. This CDR3 reads CASSSPTNNEQFF. The CDR3 DNA sequence: TGTGCCAGCAGCTCCCCGACTAACAATGAGCAGTTCTTC.

This clonotype has at least ten counts. The rearrangement links TRBV6-5 to TRBJ2-7, with TRBD1 matching over 8 bases. With V trimmed by 4 bases and J by 12 bases, 17 bases remained unmatched. CDR1 and CDR2 from the germline V gene are MNHEY and SVGAGI. The CDR3 length is 15 residues. The CDR3 is CASSSLTGGRPFRYF. The CDR3 nucleotides are TGTGCCAGCAGTTCCCTAACAGGGGGTCGACCTTTTAGGTACTTC.

This clonotype has a count of ten or more. The rearrangement links TRBV7-9 to TRBJ2-5, with 11 bases fitting TRBD2. The germline CDR1 and CDR2 sequences are SEHNR and FQNEAQ (reference sequence). This CDR3 contains 15 residues. V shed 2 bases, J shed 5 bases, and the junction held 4 bases outside the gene matches. The CDR3 loop is CASSLISGRAETQYF. The DNA of the CDR3 is TGTGCCAGCAGCTTAATTAGCGGGAGGGCGGAGACCCAGTACTTC. The full variable domain, with the rest looked up from reference TRBV7-9 and TRBJ2-5, is DTGVSQNPRHKITKRGQNVTFRCDPISEHNRLYWYRQTLGQGPEFLTYFQNEAQLEKSRLLSDRFSAERPKGSFSTLEIQRTEQGDSAMYLCASSLISGRAETQYFGPGTRLLVL.

This clonotype came up many times. The chain is built from TRBV15 and TRBJ1-4, with a weak D call TRBD1 (5 bases). CDR3 length: 13 amino acids. Germline CDR1 and CDR2: LNHNV and YYDKDF (reference sequence). The V end lost 3 bases, the J end lost 10 bases, and 12 bases lay between the germline ends. CDR3 DNA: TGTGCCACCAGCAGGGGCGCCGGGGGAAAACTGTTTTTT. Residues: CATSRGAGGKLFF.

This clonotype came up many times. The chain couples TRBV5-1 to TRBJ2-5; unclear D gene. This CDR3 spans 12 amino acids. Germline V lookup: CDR1 SGHRS, CDR2 YFSETQ. Trimming took off 4 bases at V and 1 base at J, with 5 bases between the two ends. As DNA, the CDR3 is TGCGCCAGCAGCCCGAGCCAAGAGACCCAGTACTTC. This translates into CASSPSQETQYF. The full variable domain, completed using reference TRBV5-1 and TRBJ2-5, is KAGVTQTPRYLIKTRGQQVTLSCSPISGHRSVSWYQQTPGQGLQFLFEYFSETQRNKGNFPGRFSGRQFSNSRSEMNVSTLELGDSALYLCASSPSQETQYFGPGTRLLVL.

The table lists this clonotype with a few counts. The V call is TRBV28, the J call TRBJ2-2; D is possibly TRBD1 or TRBD2 (5 bases each). The germline V gene encodes CDR1 MDHEN and CDR2 SYDVKM. V was cut by 3 bases and J by 6 bases, with 11 bases left in between. The CDR3 spans 14 residues. CDR3 protein: CASSLAPGPGELFF. The CDR3 nucleotides read TGTGCCAGCAGTTTGGCCCCGGGGCCCGGGGAGCTGTTTTTT.

This clonotype was found many times. The chain is built from TRBV20-1 and TRBJ1-5; D gene unclear. The V gene's germline CDR1 is DFQATT and CDR2 SNEGSKA (reference sequence). CDR3 length: 14 amino acids. Deletions cut 3 bases from V and 4 bases from J, with 13 bases between. As DNA, the CDR3 is TGCAGTGCTAGGAGAGCCGGTGCAAATCAGCCCCAGCATTTT. It codes for CSARRAGANQPQHF.

This clonotype was observed many times. V usage is TRBV13 and J usage is TRBJ1-4; 11 nucleotides line up with TRBD1. Germline CDR1 reads PRHDT; CDR2 reads FYEKMQ (reference sequence). V trimming: 3 bases; J trimming: 5 bases; junction bases outside the gene matches: 8. The CDR3 is made up of 17 amino acids. The CDR3 sequence: CASSFPSRDRGNEKLFF. Written as DNA, the CDR3 is TGTGCCAGCAGCTTTCCTTCCCGGGACAGGGGGAATGAAAAACTGTTTTTT.